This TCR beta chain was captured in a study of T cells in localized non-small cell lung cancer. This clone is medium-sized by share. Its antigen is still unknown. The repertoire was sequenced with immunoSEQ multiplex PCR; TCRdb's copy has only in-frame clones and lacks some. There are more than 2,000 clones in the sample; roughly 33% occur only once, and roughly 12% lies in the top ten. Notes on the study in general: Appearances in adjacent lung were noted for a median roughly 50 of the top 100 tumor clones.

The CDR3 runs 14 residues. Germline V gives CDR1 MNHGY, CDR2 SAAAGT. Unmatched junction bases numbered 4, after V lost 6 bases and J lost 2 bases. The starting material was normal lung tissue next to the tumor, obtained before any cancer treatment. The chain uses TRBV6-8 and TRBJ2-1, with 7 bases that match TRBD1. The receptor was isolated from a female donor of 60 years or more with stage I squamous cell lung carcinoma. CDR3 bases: TGTGCCAGCAGAGACAGGGCCGCCTACAATGAGCAGTTCTTC. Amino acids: CASRDRAAYNEQFF.